This entry lists 19 T cell receptor beta chains sequenced from one sample in a study of blood T cell repertoires in COVID-19. The repertoire was sequenced with immunoSEQ multiplex PCR; TCRdb's copy has only in-frame clones and lacks some. The sample has about 130,000 clones, about 89% seen once. The sequenced material came from peripheral blood. The receptors originated from a man aged 60 to 69 with active or convalescent COVID-19.

The V call is TRBV2, the J call TRBJ1-2; TRBD1 aligns across 7 bases. With 5 bases clipped from V and 5 bases from J, the junction kept 8 bases outside the gene matches. Germline values: CDR1 SNHLY, CDR2 FYNNEI. CDR3 length equals 14 residues. The chain's CDR3 is CASSRQGPEYGYTF. The CDR3 DNA reads as TGTGCCAGCAGTCGACAGGGACCCGAGTATGGCTACACCTTC.

V usage is TRBV28 and J usage is TRBJ1-2; D is uncertain. The length of the CDR3 is 13 residues. Germline CDR1 MDHEN, CDR2 SYDVKM. Trimming pared 6 bases from V and 4 bases from J, leaving 12 bases between. CDR3 region: CASRPGGPYGYTF. The CDR3 nucleotides are TGTGCCAGCAGGCCTGGAGGCCCCTATGGCTACACCTTC.

The V and J genes are TRBV13 and TRBJ2-7; 9 bases fit TRBD1. CDR3 length: 13 amino acids. The V segment lost 7 bases and the J segment 4 bases; nucleotides outside the gene matches: 5. The germline CDR1 and CDR2 sequences are PRHDT and FYEKMQ (reference sequence). The CDR3 reads CASNQDRGYEQYF. The CDR3 DNA follows: TGTGCCAGCAACCAGGACAGGGGTTACGAGCAGTACTTC.

This rearrangement joins TRBV7-7 to TRBJ2-5, with 7 bases that match TRBD2. The junction had 7 bases not matched to a gene; V was cut back by 3 bases and J by 6 bases. This CDR3 has 14 amino acids. The germline CDR1 and CDR2 sequences are SSHAT and FNYEAQ (reference sequence). The CDR3 sequence: CASSFGGGGQTQYF. The CDR3 bases are TGTGCCAGCAGCTTCGGTGGGGGGGGACAGACCCAGTACTTC.

About this clone itself: A junction boundary mismatches the germline segment, possibly from a read error. V and J are TRBV20-1 and TRBJ1-2; maybe TRBD1 (6 bases). Germline CDR1 DFQATT, CDR2 SNEGSKA (reference sequence). The CDR3 has 11 residues. CDR3 sequence (DNA): TGCAGTGCCAGAGGGACACATGGCTACACCTTC. It codes for CSARGTHGYTF.

The rearrangement joins TRBV18 to TRBJ2-7; D may be TRBD2 (5 bases). The ends were cut back, 6 bases at V and 7 bases at J, with 19 bases in the middle. Per the germline V gene, CDR1 is KGHSH and CDR2 is LQKENI. This CDR3 is built from 14 residues. The CDR3 loop reads CASSLGIEAGEQYF. As DNA, the CDR3 is TGTGCCAGCTCCCTAGGGATAGAGGCGGGTGAGCAGTACTTC.

The chain employs TRBV4-3 and TRBJ2-3, with TRBD1 matching over 12 bases. Germline CDR1 is LGHNA and CDR2 is YSLEER. The CDR3 sequence is 16 residues long. V shed 3 bases, J shed 5 bases, and the junction held 6 bases outside the gene matches. CDR3 nucleotides: TGCGCCAGCAGCCAGGCGGGACAGGGGGCCGTAGATACGCAGTATTTT. Translating it yields CASSQAGQGAVDTQYF.

V is TRBV28 and J is TRBJ2-7; the match to TRBD2 covers 10 bases. Germline CDR1 MDHEN, CDR2 SYDVKM. V lost 6 bases to trimming and J lost 6 bases; unmatched junction nucleotides: 14. This CDR3 contains 16 residues. This CDR3 reads CASSSLIAGGTSEQYF. The CDR3 DNA reads as TGTGCCAGCAGCTCTCTGATAGCGGGAGGCACCTCCGAGCAGTACTTC.

The chain uses TRBV3-1 (or the pseudogene TRBV3-2) and TRBJ1-4, with 9 bases that match TRBD1. Germline CDR1 and CDR2: LGHDT and YNNKEL (reference sequence). Germline trimming cut 4 bases from V and 1 base from J; bases unmatched to any gene: 13. This CDR3 has 19 residues. The CDR3 protein is CASSPHPGQGIQTNEKLFF. CDR3 in DNA: TGTGCCAGCAGCCCACATCCCGGACAGGGGATTCAAACTAATGAAAAACTGTTTTTT.

The CDR3 sequence: CASSPAGLAGTDTQYF. The CDR3 region has the DNA TGTGCCAGCAGCCCAGCGGGACTAGCGGGCACAGATACGCAGTATTTT. The genes are TRBV9 and TRBJ2-3; 11 bases are shared with TRBD2. The germline CDR1 and CDR2 sequences are SGDLS and YYNGEE. This CDR3 has 16 residues. V was pared by 4 bases and J by 1 base, with 5 bases of the junction left unmatched.

The CDR3 region is CASSQEDRNYEQYF. The CDR3 DNA reads TGCGCCAGCAGCCAAGAAGACAGGAACTACGAGCAGTACTTC. The rearrangement links TRBV4-3 to TRBJ2-7, with D tentatively TRBD1 (6 bases). The V gene lost 0 bases and the J gene lost 3 bases, with 9 bases spanning the gap. CDR3 length equals 14 residues. Looked up from germline, CDR1 is LGHNA and CDR2 is YSLEER.

The rearrangement links TRBV9 to TRBJ1-1; 7 bases match TRBD1. Per the germline V gene, CDR1 is SGDLS and CDR2 is YYNGEE. Trimming at V came to 3 bases and at J to 4 bases, leaving 9 bases not matched to a gene. The CDR3 covers 15 residues. The CDR3, as DNA: TGTGCCAGCAGCGCCAATACCAACAGGGGCACTGAAGCTTTCTTT. This codes for CASSANTNRGTEAFF.

The rearrangement joins TRBV30 to TRBJ1-2; D unresolved. V was clipped by 2 bases and J by 4 bases, with 8 bases between them. This CDR3 has 12 residues. Germline CDR1 GTSNPN, CDR2 SVGIG (reference sequence). CDR3 in DNA: TGTGCCTGGAGTAATACTCGCTATGGCTACACCTTC. Protein: CAWSNTRYGYTF.

This chain uses TRBV5-6 with TRBJ1-1; a weak D match, TRBD1 (5 bases). The CDR3 totals 13 residues. V was cut by 4 bases and J by 4 bases, with 11 bases left in between. Germline V CDR1 and CDR2: SGHDT, YYEEEE. CDR3 loop: CASSPLQGTEAFF. Written as DNA, the CDR3 is TGTGCCAGCAGCCCGTTGCAGGGCACTGAAGCTTTCTTT. Using reference TRBV5-6 and TRBJ1-1 for the parts outside the CDR3, the full variable domain is DAGVTQSPTHLIKTRGQQVTLRCSPKSGHDTVSWYQQALGQGPQFIFQYYEEEERQRGNFPDRFSGHQFPNYSSELNVNALLLGDSALYLCASSPLQGTEAFFGQGTRLTVV.

The chain has TRBV4-2 and TRBJ2-7; the match to TRBD1 covers 7 bases. Germline loops: CDR1 LGHNA, CDR2 YNFKEQ. V shed 4 bases, J shed 1 base, and the junction held 4 bases outside the gene matches. This CDR3 is 14 amino acids long. In DNA form, the CDR3 reads TGTGCCAGCAGCCTCGAGGGGGCTTCCTACGAGCAGTACTTC. It yields the protein CASSLEGASYEQYF.

The chain couples TRBV28 to TRBJ1-2; tentative D call: TRBD1 (6 bases). Germline CDR1 MDHEN, CDR2 SYDVKM. The CDR3 is 15 residues long. The germline V and J ends were trimmed by 5 bases and 8 bases, with 21 bases remaining between them. The chain's CDR3 is CASSPSQDRSKGYTF. The CDR3 coding sequence is TGTGCCAGCAGTCCTAGCCAAGACAGGTCGAAAGGCTACACCTTC.

The chain combines TRBV7-9 with TRBJ1-6; a weak D match, TRBD1 (5 bases). The CDR3 consists of 15 residues. Germline V gene data show CDR1 as SEHNR and CDR2 as FQNEAQ (reference sequence). The V end was cut by 8 bases, the J end by 2 bases, with 13 bases between. In DNA, the CDR3 is TGTGCCAGCCTGAGTTGGGGCGCCTATAATTCACCCCTCCACTTT. Its protein product is CASLSWGAYNSPLHF.

The V call is TRBV27, the J call TRBJ2-5; D remains unclear. Trimming removed 5 bases at V and 1 base at J, with 11 bases between. The CDR3 has 14 amino acids. From germline, CDR1 is MNHEY and CDR2 SMNVEV (reference sequence). The CDR3 loop reads CASSNRRSQETQYF. Written as DNA, the CDR3 is TGTGCCAGCAGTAATCGACGGAGCCAAGAGACCCAGTACTTC.

The rearrangement links TRBV7-2 to TRBJ1-4, with 9 bases lining up with TRBD1. Looked up from germline, CDR1 is SGHTA and CDR2 is FQGNSA. After removal of 5 bases from V and 8 bases from J, the junction contained 6 bases not matched to a gene. The CDR3 sequence is 14 residues long. This CDR3 reads CASSIQGAAEKLFF. As DNA, the CDR3 is TGTGCCAGCAGCATACAGGGGGCTGCAGAAAAACTGTTTTTT.